This T cell receptor beta chain emerged from a study of Graves' ophthalmopathy and Graves' hyperthyroidism listed by TCRdb under 2018. As for the study more broadly: A patient counted as having stable hyperthyroidism if there was no progression to ophthalmopathy within 18 months of follow-up. To explore V-J signatures that separate ophthalmopathy from hyperthyroidism, a discovery set of about a hundred patients was enrolled, consisting of approximately 44 with ophthalmopathy and approximately 57 with stable hyperthyroidism. TCR beta repertoire signatures were used to distinguish Graves' ophthalmopathy from Graves' hyperthyroidism and to predict progression to ophthalmopathy. An independent validation cohort comprised around 19 hyperthyroidism patients and over 15 patients who later progressed from hyperthyroidism to ophthalmopathy. T-cell repertoires of thyroid tissue and blood were compared in over five hyperthyroidism patients. In total, 135 blood samples were TCR-sequenced: 40 to 45 ophthalmopathy, roughly 77 hyperthyroidism and approximately 17 hyperthyroidism-to-ophthalmopathy patients. Following sample collection, hyperthyroidism patients were given methimazole at a starting dose of 30 mg daily, and ophthalmopathy patients were given high-dose intravenous methylprednisolone.

For repertoire sequencing, TCR beta CDR3 regions were amplified from RNA transcripts. The first round was an RT-PCR using HTBI primers with the Qiagen OneStep RT-PCR kit, and this first round was followed by a second-round multiplex PCR, then size selection and purification. The libraries underwent paired-end sequencing with 100 bp reads on an Illumina HiSeq2000. Per the source publication's procedure: SOAPnuke was used to process the reads, throwing out any read that had adapters, had uncalled bases, had a mean Phred below 15, or lacked an exact constant-primer or identifier match. High-quality paired reads were merged with COPE v1.2.5. Each unique nucleotide sequence was defined as a clonotype, and clonotypes were aligned to IMGT TRB V, D and J references with MiTCR v1.1. The analysis was limited to V-J combinations with a frequency above 0.0001, which together covered 99.2% of the repertoires. A TCR clonal expansion and chaos score per V-J combination was defined as the ratio of F50 clonal expansion to chaos observed in the TCRdist matrix. Welch's t-statistics and random forest were used to reduce features to some 13 V-J combinations, which were fed into a naive Bayes classifier. The Morisita-Horn index was used to measure how similar the thyroid and blood repertoires were. TCRdb reran the public reads through fastp at Q25 and MiXCR, keeping productive beta chains. Each CDR3 protein appears once, grouped with its most common genes and DNA. V and J calls and clone size were set by TCRdb, not the authors. The sample data list 560,000 or so distinct CDR3 sequences, and under 45% of these were observed just once. The ten biggest clones cover about 4.2% of the sample.

Hyperthyroidism patients were newly diagnosed, were aged 18 to 65 years, and had a disease duration under 2 months. Patients were excluded if they had other autoimmune diseases, uncontrolled infections, pregnancy or lactation. Diagnosis was based on clinical symptoms, serum thyroxine, TRAb, thyroid ultrasound and orbital computed tomography. Total RNA was extracted with Trizol reagent and quality-checked on an Agilent 2100 Bioanalyzer. General findings and caveats noted by the study authors: In cross-validation, the 13-signature model distinguished ophthalmopathy from stable hyperthyroidism with approximately 90% sensitivity and about 81% specificity, while in the test set the corresponding values were about 79% and 69%. In validation, the model predicted ophthalmopathy progression with nearly 71% sensitivity and 72% to 80% specificity; 12 predicted patients were CT-confirmed with GO in a median of 6.5 months. Among expanded thyroid clonotypes with frequency above 0.001, most also showed up in blood, which suggests that blood repertoires may reflect the thyroid immune response. Sample size was not predetermined statistically, and investigators were not blinded to group allocation.

The germline V gene (reference sequence) specifies SGHKS as CDR1 and YYEKEE as CDR2. From the cysteine up to the phenylalanine, the CDR3 has a length of 15 residues. Left in the record is the CDR3 DNA by itself, 45 bases read in frame from the first base. Regarding this clonotype: It has no known antigen specificity. Germline and junction disagree at one end, which may indicate a read error.

The chain employs TRBV5-5 and TRBJ1-6; 8 junctional bases match TRBD1. The sequenced material came from peripheral blood or thyroid tissue (not recorded which). The TCR sequence derives from an adult man with Graves' hyperthyroidism. The CDR3 here reads CASSQGQGNNSPLHF. The DNA sequence is as follows: TGCGCCAGCAGCCAAGGACAGGGAAATAATTCACCCCTCCACTTT.